This T cell receptor beta chain was captured in a study of T cell responses to AZD1222 COVID-19 vaccine. General study findings and limits: Most donors were white British, females outnumbered males, and clonal diversity was possibly underestimated.

Method: immunoSEQ multiplex PCR; TCRdb's copy keeps in-frame clones and lacks some. Of about 180,000 clones in the sample, about 88% were seen once. Second-dose recipients at about 4 or about 12 weeks were treated as one pooled group. Trimming shortened V by 4 bases and J by 4 bases, and 16 bases separated the two germline ends. Germline CDR1 SGHRS, CDR2 YFSETQ. The CDR3 sequence is 15 residues long. A word on this clone: Its antigen is not known.

The rearrangement links TRBV5-1 to TRBJ2-3; D tentatively fits TRBD1 or TRBD2 (5 bases each). The sample here was peripheral blood, taken 28 days after the second AZD1222 dose. This receptor was identified in an adult who received the AZD1222 COVID-19 vaccine. Written as DNA, the CDR3 is TGCGCCAGCAGCCCGTCGGGGCTTCGGCCAGATACGCAGTATTTT. It is translated as CASSPSGLRPDTQYF.